Given below is one T cell receptor (beta chain) in context. This specimen comes from a study of blood T cell repertoires in COVID-19. Study-level background: From T cells, B-cell-depleted T cells, or PBMCs came the material, which was cDNA or gDNA.

The CDR3 contains 16 residues. The germline V gene has CDR1 MNHNY and CDR2 SVGAGI (reference sequence). The ends lost 2 bases at V and 5 bases at J; junction bases unmatched: 8. Libraries were prepared by immunoSEQ multiplex PCR; TCRdb keeps only in-frame clonotypes and omits some of them. The repertoire holds 40,000 to 60,000 clones, about 87% seen once, with 2.1% in the top ten. The sequencing sample was made of peripheral blood. This clonotype was obtained from a woman aged 80 or older with COVID-19, enrolled during active disease. The chain uses TRBV6-6 and TRBJ2-7, with 11 nucleotides matching TRBD2. CDR3: CASSYALSGGANEQYF. CDR3 coding DNA: TGTGCCAGCAGTTACGCCCTTAGCGGGGGGGCCAACGAGCAGTACTTC.